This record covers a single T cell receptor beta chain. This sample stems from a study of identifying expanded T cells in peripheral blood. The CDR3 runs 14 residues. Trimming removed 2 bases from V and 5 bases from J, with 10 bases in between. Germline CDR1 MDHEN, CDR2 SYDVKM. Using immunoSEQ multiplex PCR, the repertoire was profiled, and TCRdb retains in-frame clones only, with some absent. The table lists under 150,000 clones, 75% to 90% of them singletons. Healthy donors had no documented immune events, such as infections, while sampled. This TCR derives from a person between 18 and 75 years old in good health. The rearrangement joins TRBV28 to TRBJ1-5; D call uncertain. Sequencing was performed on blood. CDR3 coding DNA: TGTGCCAGCAGTTTAGGGCGGATCTATCAGCCCCAGCATTTT. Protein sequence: CASSLGRIYQPQHF.